Given below is one T cell receptor (beta chain) in context. The CDR3 runs 16 residues. V gave up 5 bases and J gave up 0 bases, with 14 bases separating them. Germline CDR1 is SEHNR and CDR2 is FQNEAQ (reference sequence). These data come from a study of blood T cell repertoires in COVID-19. Study background: The United States, Italy and Spain supplied acute and convalescent COVID-19 samples. The cDNA or gDNA used as material had been derived from T cells, B-cell-depleted T cells, or PBMCs.

In the source study's methods: Scientists estimated how many nucleated cells there were by amplifying reference gene primers. TCRdb's copy holds only in-frame clones and misses some; the assay was immunoSEQ multiplex PCR. That table furnishes V, J and clone size, whereas the DNA furnished D and trimming. Among fewer than 200,000 clones listed, 83% were seen once. This clonotype was obtained from a woman in her seventies who had recovered from COVID-19. The chain carries TRBV7-9 and TRBJ1-3; D may be TRBD1 (5 bases). Specimen: peripheral blood. The CDR3 is CASSALGASSGNTIYF. The CDR3 DNA reads as TGTGCCAGCAGCGCGTTAGGGGCAAGCTCTGGAAACACCATATATTTT.